This T cell receptor beta chain was retrieved from a study of blood T cell repertoires in COVID-19. Study summary: The study drew acute and convalescent COVID-19 samples from the United States, Italy and Spain.

This table comes from immunoSEQ multiplex PCR, and its TCRdb copy is limited to in-frame clones, with some not included. The sample holds some 320,000 clones, 90% seen once. V lost 5 bases and J 3 bases, leaving 11 bases between the germline ends. This CDR3 is built from 15 residues. The germline V gene has CDR1 LNHDA and CDR2 SQIVND (reference sequence). Donors in Cohort 3 counted as recovered after two negative PCRs, clearance, or symptom resolution. Sequenced material: PBMCs or T cells enriched from blood (not recorded which). The rearrangement links TRBV19 to TRBJ2-6; D gene ambiguous. The receptor was isolated from a man in his 60s who had recovered from COVID-19. DNA of the CDR3: TGTGCCAGTAGTCCTACTTTGGTTGGGGCCAACGTCCTGACTTTC. It specifies CASSPTLVGANVLTF.